This T cell receptor beta chain was recorded in a study of T-cell reconstitution after alpha-beta-depleted transplantation in children. Sample share makes this clonotype medium-sized. This CDR3 comprises 14 residues. V lost 1 base to trimming and J lost 6 bases, with 16 bases between them. Germline V CDR1 and CDR2: SQVTM, ANQGSEA. TCRbeta library construction was performed incorporating unique molecular identifiers. TCRdb itself ran the PCR reads through MiXCR, one entry per CDR3 protein. The table includes roughly 89,000 distinct CDR3 sequences, about 12% detected once. The chain links TRBV29-1 to TRBJ2-7; D ambiguous. Here the sequenced sample was PBMCs from the stem cell graft donor, taken from the stem cell graft. This TCR came from a human donor who donated a stem cell graft to a child with inherited bone marrow failure. The CDR3 reads CSVEVVQPPGEQYF. In nucleotides, the CDR3 is TGCAGCGTTGAAGTGGTGCAGCCCCCCGGCGAGCAGTACTTC.